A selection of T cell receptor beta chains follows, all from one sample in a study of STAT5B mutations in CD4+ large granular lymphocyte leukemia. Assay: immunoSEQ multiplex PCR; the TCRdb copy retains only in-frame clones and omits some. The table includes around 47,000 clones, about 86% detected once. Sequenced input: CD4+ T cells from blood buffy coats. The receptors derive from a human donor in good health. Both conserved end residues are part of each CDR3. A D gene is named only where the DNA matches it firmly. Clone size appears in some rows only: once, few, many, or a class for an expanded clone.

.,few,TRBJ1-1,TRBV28,TGTGCCAGCAGAGACAGACACCTGGGGGACACTGAAGCTTTCTTT,CASRDRHLGDTEAFF
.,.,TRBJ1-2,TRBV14,TGTGCCAGCAGCCAAGGAACCAGTTATGGCTACACCTTC,CASSQGTSYGYTF
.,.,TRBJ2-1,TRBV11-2,TGTGCCAGCAGCTCCACCCGGGGGCCCTACAATGAGCAGTTCTTC,CASSSTRGPYNEQFF
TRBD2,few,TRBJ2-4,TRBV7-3,TGTGCCAGCAGCTCCAGCTGCCGACTAGCGGAGCTAGCCAAAAACATTCAGTACTTC,CASSSSCRLAELAKNIQYF
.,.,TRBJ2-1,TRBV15,TGTGCCACCAGCAGTCAACAGGGCAATGAGCAGTTCTTC,CATSSQQGNEQFF
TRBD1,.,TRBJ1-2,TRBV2,TGTGCCAGCAGTTTAGAACCGGGACAGGGAGACTATGGCTACACCTTC,CASSLEPGQGDYGYTF
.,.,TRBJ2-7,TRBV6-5,TGTGCCAGCAGTAGGGACGGGATCTCCTACGAGCAGTACTTC,CASSRDGISYEQYF
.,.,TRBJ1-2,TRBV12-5,TGTGCTAGTGGTGCCGTCGGCGGCTACACCTTC,CASGAVGGYTF
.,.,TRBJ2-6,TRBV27,TGTGCCAGCAGCCTGTTGAGGAGCCCTGGGGCCAACGTCCTGACTTTC,CASSLLRSPGANVLTF
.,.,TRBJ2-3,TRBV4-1,TGCGCCAGCAGGTGGGGGCCCACAGATACGCAGTATTTT,CASRWGPTDTQYF
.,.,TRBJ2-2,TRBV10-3,TGTGCCATCAACACCCCCTTGGGACTGCAGAACACCGGGGAGCTGTTTTTT,CAINTPLGLQNTGELFF
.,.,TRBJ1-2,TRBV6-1,TGTGCCAGCAGTGAAGCCATCAGGGTTGTCTATGGCTACACCTTC,CASSEAIRVVYGYTF
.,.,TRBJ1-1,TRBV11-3,TGTGCCAGCAGCTTCCCGATCAGGGGCGCTGAAGCTTTCTTT,CASSFPIRGAEAFF
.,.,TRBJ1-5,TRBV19,TGTGCCAGTAGTTGGTGGGGGGACCCGCAACCCCAGCATTTT,CASSWWGDPQPQHF
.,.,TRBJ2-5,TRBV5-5,TGTGCCAGCAGTTTCATTGGGGAGACCCAGTACTTC,CASSFIGETQYF
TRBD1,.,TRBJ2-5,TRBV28,TGTGCCAGCAGTTTACCCCAGGGGGCGGAGACCCAGTACTTC,CASSLPQGAETQYF
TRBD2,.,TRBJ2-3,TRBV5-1,TGCGCCAGCAGCTTTAGCGGGGGTTCCACAGATACGCAGTATTTT,CASSFSGGSTDTQYF
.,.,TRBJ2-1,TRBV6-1,TGTGCCAGCAGAAGGGAGGGGGCAAATGAGCAGTTCTTC,CASRREGANEQFF
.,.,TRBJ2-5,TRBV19,TGTGCCAGTAGTATTGGGGGCTGGGGAGAGACCCAGTACTTC,CASSIGGWGETQYF
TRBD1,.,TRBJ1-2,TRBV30,TGTGCCTGGAGTGCAGGGGGCTTTCTCGGCTACACCTTC,CAWSAGGFLGYTF